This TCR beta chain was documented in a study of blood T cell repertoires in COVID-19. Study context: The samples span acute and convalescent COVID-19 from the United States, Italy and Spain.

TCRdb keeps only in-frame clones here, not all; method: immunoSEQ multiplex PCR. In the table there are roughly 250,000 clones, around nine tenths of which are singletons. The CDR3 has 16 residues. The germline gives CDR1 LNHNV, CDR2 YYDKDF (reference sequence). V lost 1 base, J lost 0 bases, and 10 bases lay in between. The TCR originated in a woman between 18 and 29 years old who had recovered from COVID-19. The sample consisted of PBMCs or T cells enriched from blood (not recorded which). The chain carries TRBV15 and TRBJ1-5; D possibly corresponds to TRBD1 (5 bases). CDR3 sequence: CATSRGGLNSNQPQHF. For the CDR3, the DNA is TGTGCCACCAGCAGAGGGGGACTGAATAGCAATCAGCCCCAGCATTTT. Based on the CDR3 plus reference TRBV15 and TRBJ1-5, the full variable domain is DAMVIQNPRYQVTQFGKPVTLSCSQTLNHNVMYWYQQKSSQAPKLLFHYYDKDFNNEADTPDNFQSRRPNTSFCFLDIRSPGLGDTAMYLCATSRGGLNSNQPQHFGDGTRLSIL.